This T cell receptor (beta chain) was identified in a study of post-analysis software for immune sequencing data. CDR3 length equals 15 residues. V was pared by 6 bases and J by 0 bases, with 9 bases between. Every TCR beta cDNA library bore unique molecular identifiers. T cells numbering roughly 0.9 to 10 million yielded cDNA molecules that totaled about 500,000. TCRdb recomputed calls from the PCR reads with MiXCR, one row per CDR3 protein. The table has hundreds of thousands of distinct CDR3 sequences, around 40% seen once; the top ten hold around 10%. General study results and limits: With TRBV5-6, TRBV5-1 and TRBV20-1 included, about five TRBV segments were more frequent in patients than in controls. A significant reduction in normalized Chao1 diversity was observed in multiple sclerosis patients versus controls. By F measure, strong co-clustering occurred among samples prepared in the same batch.

This clonotype showed up many times. Its specificity is unknown. The sample comprised blood. The TCR sequence derives from a girl aged 5-17 years with multiple sclerosis. J is TRBJ2-6 and V is TRBV12-3 or TRBV12-4; D gene uncertain. The CDR3 coding sequence is TGTGCCAGCAGCCCTGACCACTCTGGGGCCAACGTCCTGACTTTC. Translation gives CASSPDHSGANVLTF.